This T cell receptor (beta chain) was observed in a study of blood T cell repertoires in COVID-19. Self-reported history from a screening survey and questionnaire set each donor's cohort. Some clones are missing from TCRdb's copy, which holds only in-frame ones; the method was immunoSEQ multiplex PCR. In the table there are about 130,000 clones, just under 85% of which are singletons. Germline V gives CDR1 MNHEY, CDR2 SMNVEV (reference sequence). Trimming cost V 8 bases and J 8 bases; bases outside gene matches: 5. The CDR3 spans 13 residues. Sequencing was done on a sample of PBMCs or T cells enriched from blood (not recorded which). This chain uses TRBV27 with TRBJ1-6, with 8 bases fitting TRBD1. The TCR comes from a man over 45 who had recovered from COVID-19. This CDR3 reads CASRTGRDSPLHF. CDR3 in DNA: TGTGCCAGCCGGACAGGGAGGGATTCACCCCTCCACTTT.